Below are 24 T cell receptor beta chains sequenced from a single sample in a study of beta chain features in type 1 diabetes (dated by TCRdb to 2017 to 2018). Overall results and qualifications from the work: Type 1 diabetes patients showed a moderate but significant shortening of TCRB CDR3 length in all four CD4+ subsets.

Receptors were amplified or captured by the immunoSEQ multiplex PCR assay. The entire isolated RNA was reverse transcribed using the High Capacity cDNA Reverse Transcription Kit, and thus expressed TCRB transcripts were sequenced. TCRdb holds this immuneACCESS table with in-frame rearrangements only. Some clones are missing; in checked studies, unresolved V genes explain under half, and the rest has no known cause. In this sample the table shows under 250,000 clones, 11% to 15% of which occur a single time. Approximately 0.021% of the sample goes to the ten largest clones. For these receptors, no antigen is known. The sequenced sample consisted of naive CD4+ T cells from blood. Explained via the paper, the cell subset or site label denotes: true naive CD4+ T cells. The receptors derive from a man aged 25 to 40 with type 1 diabetes.

The J gene is TRBJ1-5, the V gene TRBV4-1; 11 positions agree with TRBD1. This CDR3 spans 16 amino acids. The V segment lost 3 bases and the J segment 7 bases; nucleotides outside the gene matches: 8. Germline V gene data show CDR1 as MGHRA and CDR2 as YSYEKL. CDR3 protein: CASSQTGTGGWQPQHF. Written as DNA, the CDR3 is TGCGCCAGCAGCCAGACCGGGACAGGGGGTTGGCAGCCCCAGCATTTT.

This clone has a handful of counts. The V call is TRBV30, the J call TRBJ2-1; 7 bases are shared with TRBD2. The CDR3 has 14 amino acids. Germline V CDR1 and CDR2: GTSNPN, SVGIG (reference sequence). V gave up 5 bases and J gave up 0 bases; unmatched junction bases: 4. The CDR3, as DNA: TGTGCCTGGGGGCGGGGGAGCTCCTACAATGAGCAGTTCTTC. Translating it yields CAWGRGSSYNEQFF.

This clone was detected a few times. The V gene is TRBV4-2, the J gene TRBJ2-7; D not resolved. This CDR3 comprises 14 residues. V lost 1 base and J lost 5, with 12 bases in between. Germline-derived CDR1 and CDR2 are LGHNA and YNFKEQ. CDR3 in DNA: TGTGCCAGCAGCCAAGCCACTGTAGTCGACGAGCAGTACTTC. Translation: CASSQATVVDEQYF.

This clone was counted only a few times. This sample includes further DNA sequences coding for the same CDR3. The V gene is TRBV5-1, the J gene TRBJ2-2; 8 bases line up with TRBD1. The CDR3 runs 15 residues. The junction had 2 bases not matched to a gene; V was cut back by 4 bases and J by 0 bases. The germline CDR1 and CDR2 sequences are SGHRS and YFSETQ. CDR3 coding DNA: TGCGCCAGCAGCCCGGACAGGGCGAACACCGGGGAGCTGTTTTTT. Protein product: CASSPDRANTGELFF.

In its sample, this clone was seen a few times. This chain connects TRBV4-2 to TRBJ2-7, with D tentatively TRBD1 (6 bases). The germline V gene encodes CDR1 LGHNA and CDR2 YNFKEQ. The ends were cut back, 4 bases at V and 3 bases at J, with 16 bases in the middle. The CDR3 covers 15 residues. The chain's CDR3 is CASSLDGQTLYEQYF. In DNA, the CDR3 is TGTGCCAGCAGCCTAGATGGACAGACCCTCTACGAGCAGTACTTC.

The chain links TRBV30 to TRBJ2-7; D ambiguous. Germline-derived CDR1 and CDR2 are GTSNPN and SVGIG (reference sequence). This CDR3 spans 17 amino acids. Trimming removed 0 bases at V and 7 bases at J, with 25 bases between. CDR3 DNA sequence: TGTGCCTGGAGTGTACTCGCGGCCCTCGGTCCGAGGAAAGAGCAGTACTTC. Its translation is CAWSVLAALGPRKEQYF.

This clone has just a few counts. The gene calls are TRBV19 and TRBJ2-7; no firm D call. V was clipped by 4 bases and J by 4 bases, with 8 bases between them. The germline gives CDR1 LNHDA, CDR2 SQIVND (reference sequence). The length of the CDR3 is 12 residues. The CDR3 loop reads CASSTAGYEQYF. The CDR3 coding sequence is TGTGCCAGTAGTACCGCCGGTTACGAGCAGTACTTC.

In this sample, this clone turned up a few times. Here the CDR3 reads CASSPMDRGYGYTF. CDR3 nucleotides: TGTGCCAGCAGTCCAATGGACAGGGGCTATGGCTACACCTTC. This chain uses TRBV6-1 with TRBJ1-2; 9 bases map to TRBD1. The CDR3 consists of 14 residues. V gave up 5 bases and J gave up 4 bases; unmatched junction bases: 5. Per germline, CDR1 MNHNS and CDR2 SASEGT.

CDR3 region: CASSPLQGPKNIQYF. For the CDR3, the DNA is TGTGCCAGCTCACCACTACAGGGGCCCAAAAACATTCAGTACTTC. The chain joins TRBV18 to TRBJ2-4; 7 bases match TRBD1. J gave up 2 bases and V 1 base, and 2 bases lay outside the gene matches. Germline CDR1 is KGHSH and CDR2 is LQKENI. The CDR3 has 15 residues.

The rearrangement links TRBV27 to TRBJ2-5; 7 positions match TRBD1. The J segment lost 7 bases and the V segment lost 4 bases, leaving 9 bases of the junction unmatched. This CDR3 has 14 residues. CDR1 and CDR2 (germline): MNHEY, SMNVEV (reference sequence). The CDR3: CASSSLQGLGTQYF. CDR3 nucleotide sequence: TGTGCCAGCAGTTCATTACAGGGGTTGGGGACCCAGTACTTC.

The V and J genes are TRBV6-6 and TRBJ1-2; no clear D. The germline CDR1 and CDR2 sequences are MNHNY and SVGAGI (reference sequence). Trimming shortened V by 5 bases and J by 2 bases, and 9 bases separated the two germline ends. CDR3 length equals 13 residues. The CDR3: CASSGPGNYGYTF. DNA of the CDR3: TGTGCCAGCAGTGGGCCGGGAAACTATGGCTACACCTTC.

This clone was observed a handful of times. The sample holds other DNA sequences that translate to the same CDR3. The chain has TRBV5-1 and TRBJ2-1, with D perhaps TRBD1 (6 bases). This CDR3 contains 14 residues. V lost 3 bases and J lost 3, with 10 bases in between. Looked up from germline, CDR1 is SGHRS and CDR2 is YFSETQ. The CDR3 reads CASSSGQSYNEQFF. In DNA form, the CDR3 reads TGCGCCAGCAGCTCCGGACAGAGCTACAATGAGCAGTTCTTC. The variable domain in full, completed from reference TRBV5-1 and TRBJ2-1, reads KAGVTQTPRYLIKTRGQQVTLSCSPISGHRSVSWYQQTPGQGLQFLFEYFSETQRNKGNFPGRFSGRQFSNSRSEMNVSTLELGDSALYLCASSSGQSYNEQFFGPGTRLTVL.

Points on this clone: Additional DNA sequences in this sample encode the identical CDR3. This chain connects TRBV18 to TRBJ2-3; a possible D gene is TRBD2 (6 bases). The germline V and J ends were trimmed by 3 bases and 5 bases, with 6 bases remaining between them. This CDR3 comprises 12 residues. Germline CDR1 and CDR2: KGHSH and LQKENI. The CDR3, as DNA: TGTGCCAGCTCACCGGGGGGAGATACGCAGTATTTT. It translates to CASSPGGDTQYF.

This clone was observed a handful of times. V usage is TRBV9 and J usage is TRBJ2-3; 12 bases line up with TRBD2. In germline, CDR1 is SGDLS, CDR2 YYNGEE. Trimming at V came to 4 bases and at J to 3 bases, leaving 9 bases not matched to a gene. The CDR3 is made up of 17 amino acids. CDR3 nucleotides: TGTGCCAGCAGCCCAGGGGCTAGCGGGGGGGCAACAGATACGCAGTATTTT. Translating gives CASSPGASGGATDTQYF.

A few counts support this clone. The V call is TRBV4-1, the J call TRBJ1-2, with D possibly being TRBD1 (6 bases). Per the germline V gene, CDR1 is MGHRA and CDR2 is YSYEKL. The CDR3 totals 17 residues. Trimming shortened V by 0 bases and J by 3 bases, and 17 bases separated the two germline ends. CDR3 sequence reads: CASSQDPGTSLDYGYTF. CDR3 DNA sequence: TGCGCCAGCAGCCAAGACCCCGGGACAAGCTTGGACTATGGCTACACCTTC.

The chain has TRBV5-1 and TRBJ2-3; D may be TRBD1 (6 bases). Germline CDR1 reads SGHRS; CDR2 reads YFSETQ. The CDR3 spans 13 residues. V was pared by 4 bases and J by 5 bases, with 11 bases between. CDR3 sequence: CASSDPGVDTQYF. The CDR3 DNA is TGCGCCAGCAGCGATCCAGGGGTAGATACGCAGTATTTT.

This clone was counted between two and nine times. V and J are TRBV6-5 and TRBJ1-5; D gene ambiguous. The CDR3 is made up of 12 amino acids. In germline, CDR1 is MNHEY, CDR2 SVGAGI. V shed 4 bases and J shed 8 bases, with 9 bases lying between them. The CDR3 sequence is CASSSPGEPQHF. CDR3 nucleotides: TGTGCCAGCAGTTCCCCCGGAGAGCCCCAGCATTTT.

This clone was seen a handful of times. The V gene is TRBV4-2, the J gene TRBJ2-7; TRBD1 aligns across 8 bases. The germline gives CDR1 LGHNA, CDR2 YNFKEQ. The CDR3 contains 19 residues. J lost 1 base, V lost 0 bases, and 14 bases had no gene match. The DNA of the CDR3 is TGTGCCAGCAGCCAAGATCGGCCGGCGGACAGGGATGGGTCCTACGAGCAGTACTTC. Translated: CASSQDRPADRDGSYEQYF.

The genes are TRBV7-9 and TRBJ2-2, with 7 positions matching TRBD1. This CDR3 has 16 amino acids. Germline loops: CDR1 SEHNR, CDR2 FQNEAQ (reference sequence). After removal of 4 bases from V and 1 base from J, the junction contained 6 bases not matched to a gene. The CDR3: CASSSSGTENTGELFF. Here the CDR3 DNA reads TGTGCCAGCAGCTCGTCCGGGACAGAGAACACCGGGGAGCTGTTTTTT.

J is TRBJ2-3 and V is TRBV7-8, with 12 bases identical to TRBD2. The trim removed 6 bases at V and 2 bases at J, leaving 9 bases unmatched. CDR3 length: 17 amino acids. Germline assignment: CDR1 SGHVS and CDR2 FQNEAQ. CDR3 loop: CASRRRLAGDDTDTQYF. For the CDR3, the DNA is TGTGCCAGCAGGCGTCGACTAGCGGGAGATGACACAGATACGCAGTATTTT.

This sequence joins TRBV5-1 and TRBJ2-7, with TRBD1 matching over 8 bases. CDR1 and CDR2 from the germline V gene are SGHRS and YFSETQ. The CDR3 has 15 amino acids. The junction had 3 bases not matched to a gene; V was cut back by 1 base and J by 0 bases. CDR3 in amino acids: CASSLTGQVSYEQYF. In nucleotides, the CDR3 is TGCGCCAGCAGCTTGACGGGACAGGTCTCCTACGAGCAGTACTTC.

This clone was counted a few times. This chain links TRBV18 with TRBJ1-1; D remains ambiguous. The germline gives CDR1 KGHSH, CDR2 LQKENI. This CDR3 spans 12 amino acids. Trimming removed 3 bases from V and 6 bases from J, with 8 bases in between. The CDR3 reads CASSPGEAEAFF. Here the CDR3 DNA reads TGTGCCAGCTCACCTGGAGAGGCTGAAGCTTTCTTT.

This clone came up a few times. This chain connects TRBV4-1 to TRBJ2-2; possible D gene TRBD2, 6 bases. This CDR3 has 19 amino acids. The germline CDR1 and CDR2 sequences are MGHRA and YSYEKL. The V and J ends lost 1 base and 4 bases respectively, with 22 bases between them. This CDR3 reads CASSQGRGTSRIITGELFF. The CDR3 region has the DNA TGCGCCAGCAGCCAAGGACGGGGGACCAGTAGGATTATCACCGGGGAGCTGTTTTTT.

V and J are TRBV25-1 and TRBJ1-4; 9 bases line up with TRBD1. V lost 4 bases to trimming and J lost 8 bases; unmatched junction nucleotides: 5. Germline V lookup: CDR1 MGHDK, CDR2 SYGVNS. This CDR3 has 14 amino acids. The CDR3, as DNA: TGTGCCAGCAGTGCGGGGACAGGGCGAGAAAAACTGTTTTTT. It specifies CASSAGTGREKLFF.